Included here is one T cell receptor (beta chain) sequence, with context. This specimen comes from a study of PD-1 blockade in classical Hodgkin lymphoma. Every patient was affected by relapse after autologous stem cell transplantation, while exposure to brentuximab vedotin was not uniform. This table comes from immunoSEQ multiplex PCR, and its TCRdb copy is limited to in-frame clones, with some not included. The repertoire holds roughly 60,000 clones, with 70% to 90% as singletons. Germline trimming cut 5 bases from V and 4 bases from J; bases unmatched to any gene: 6. The CDR3 is 15 residues long. The germline V gene encodes CDR1 SGHTA and CDR2 FQGNSA.

This chain connects TRBV7-2 to TRBJ1-3; 9 positions agree with TRBD1. The TCR sequence derives from a human donor with classical Hodgkin lymphoma. This sample comprised peripheral blood mononuclear cells (PBMCs), obtained before the second cycle of nivolumab. The CDR3 spells CASSPNGQGGNTIYF. The CDR3, as DNA: TGTGCCAGCAGCCCAAATGGACAGGGGGGAAACACCATATATTTT.